This TCR beta chain comes out of a study of regulatory T cells in long-lasting Graves disease. For the study at large: Positivity for TSH receptor antibodies plus over 5 years of antithyroid drugs meant persistent Graves' disease. Findings and limits, study-wide: Blood alone, not thyroid tissue, was studied.

To make TCR beta libraries, researchers used iRepertoire HTBI primers and Arm-PCR of CDR3 regions. TCRdb re-derived calls from the multiplex PCR reads in MiXCR, one entry per CDR3 protein. The sample holds 430,000 or so distinct CDR3 sequences, roughly 23% seen once. Time point indicated: persistent/refractory GD, antithyroid drugs over 5 years with positive TRAb. Isolated PBMC RNA provided the starting material for the TCR library. Graves' disease diagnosis used American Thyroid Association guidelines. With V trimmed by 1 base and J by 6 bases, 5 bases remained unmatched. The CDR3 covers 14 residues. CDR1 and CDR2 from the germline V gene are DFQATT and SNEGSKA (reference sequence). This clonotype was seen a handful of times. Its antigen is unknown.

This TCR was sampled from a female donor with Graves disease. The J gene is TRBJ2-2, the V gene TRBV20-1, with TRBD2 matching over 7 bases. The sequencing here drew on peripheral blood mononuclear cells (PBMCs), taken when the disease was refractory, from a patient treated with antithyroid drugs. CDR3 nucleotides: TGCAGTGCTAGAGCTTTCGGGGGGTCCGGGGAGCTGTTTTTT. Translated: CSARAFGGSGELFF.